Detailed here is one T cell receptor (beta chain). The V and J ends lost 4 bases and 0 bases, in that order; junction bases with no gene match: 6. Germline assignment: CDR1 SQVTM and CDR2 ANQGSEA. The CDR3 extends over 15 amino acids. This record comes from a study of shared clonotypes between healthy human individuals. Some clones are missing from TCRdb's copy, which holds only in-frame ones; the method was immunoSEQ multiplex PCR. The sample yields 1 million to 1.3 million clones, 75% to 80% seen once. Healthy HIV-negative adults without recent acute infections or vaccinations served as donors. The genes are TRBV29-1 and TRBJ2-5; 9 positions match TRBD2. Sequenced material: memory CD4+ T cells from PBMCs. Subset reported: CD45RA-negative fraction. This receptor was obtained from a man aged 18 to 29 in good health. Some clones in this sample may be carry-over from other donors' samples. The CDR3 spells CSVGGSGGYQETQYF. As DNA, the CDR3 is TGCAGCGTTGGAGGCAGCGGGGGGTACCAAGAGACCCAGTACTTC.